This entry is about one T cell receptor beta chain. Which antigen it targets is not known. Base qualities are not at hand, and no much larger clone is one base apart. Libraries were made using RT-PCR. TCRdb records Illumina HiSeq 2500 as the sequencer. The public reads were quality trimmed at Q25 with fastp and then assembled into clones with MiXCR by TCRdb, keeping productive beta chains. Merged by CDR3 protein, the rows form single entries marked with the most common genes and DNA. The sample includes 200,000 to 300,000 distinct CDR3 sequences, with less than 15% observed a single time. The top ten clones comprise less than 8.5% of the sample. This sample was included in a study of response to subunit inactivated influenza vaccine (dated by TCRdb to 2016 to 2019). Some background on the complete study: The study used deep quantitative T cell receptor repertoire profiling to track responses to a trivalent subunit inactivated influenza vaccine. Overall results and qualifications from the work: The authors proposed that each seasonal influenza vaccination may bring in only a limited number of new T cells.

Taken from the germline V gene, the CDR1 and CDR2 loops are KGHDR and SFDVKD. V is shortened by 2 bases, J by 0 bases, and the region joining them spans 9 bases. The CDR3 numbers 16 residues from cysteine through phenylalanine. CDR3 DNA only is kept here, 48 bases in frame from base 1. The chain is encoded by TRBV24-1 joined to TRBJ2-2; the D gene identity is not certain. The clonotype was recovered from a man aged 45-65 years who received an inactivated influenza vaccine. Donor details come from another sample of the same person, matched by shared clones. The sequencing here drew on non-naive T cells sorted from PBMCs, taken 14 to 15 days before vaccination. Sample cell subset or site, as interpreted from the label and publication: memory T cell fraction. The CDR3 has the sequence CATSDSARANTGELFF. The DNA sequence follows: TGTGCCACCAGTGATTCGGCAAGAGCGAACACCGGGGAGCTGTTTTTT.